The next 14 T cell receptor beta chains were all read from a single sample in a study of circulating CD8 cells and anti-PD-1 response in melanoma. TCR libraries were prepared from roughly 15 ng of total RNA with the QIAseq Immune Repertoire TCR panel. TCRdb redid the calling of the reads with MiXCR, one entry per CDR3 protein. The sample has 960 or so distinct CDR3 sequences; around 6.1% are singletons. Sorting of live CD3+CD8+TCRalphabeta+ cells by PD-1 and/or TIGIT gave four subsets. The sequences come from CD8+ T cells from PBMCs, collected at baseline or after one month of anti-PD-1 therapy (not recorded which). These receptors were obtained from a human donor with melanoma.

This clonotype was detected only a few times. A much larger clone lies a single base off, so this may be a read error. This chain uses TRBV28 with TRBJ2-1; 7 bases fit TRBD1. The CDR3 is made up of 14 amino acids. Germline V gene sequence: CDR1 MDHEN, CDR2 SYDVKM. The CDR3 sequence: CASRPGTDYSEQFF. The CDR3 bases are TGTGCCAGCAGGCCGGGGACAGACTACAGTGAGCAGTTCTTC.

This chain uses TRBV7-3 with TRBJ2-7; 8 bases are a match to TRBD1. This CDR3 spans 13 amino acids. The V gene's germline CDR1 is SGHTA and CDR2 FQGTGA. The J segment lost 3 bases and the V segment lost 6 bases, leaving 4 bases of the junction unmatched. CDR3 DNA: TGTGCCAGCAGACCCAGGGGGCTCTACGAGCAGTACTTC. This encodes CASRPRGLYEQYF.

This clonotype is judged medium-sized (0.01 to 0.1%). The chain links TRBV29-1 to TRBJ2-2, with a tentative D call TRBD2 (5 bases). Germline V lookup: CDR1 SQVTM, CDR2 ANQGSEA. The CDR3 runs 13 residues. V lost 4 bases and J lost 7, with 13 bases in between. The CDR3 loop reads CSVVGLVGGELFF. CDR3 in DNA: TGCAGCGTTGTAGGACTGGTGGGCGGGGAGCTGTTTTTT.

A remark on this clonotype: This may be a read error: a much more frequent sequence differs by one nucleotide. DNA of the CDR3: TGTGCCAGCAGTTTTTATGGGGCAGAATTGAATGAGCAGTACTTC. Translated, it gives CASSFYGAELNEQYF. The rearrangement uses TRBV27 and TRBJ2-4; maybe TRBD1 (5 bases). The CDR3 length is 15 residues. Trimming left V 3 bases short and J 13 bases short, with 22 bases between. From germline, CDR1 is MNHEY and CDR2 SMNVEV (reference sequence).

This clonotype qualifies as medium-sized. V gene TRBV4-3 combines with J gene TRBJ1-1; D is possibly TRBD1 (6 bases). Germline values: CDR1 LGHNA, CDR2 YSLEER. The germline V and J ends were trimmed by 5 bases and 1 base, with 14 bases remaining between them. This CDR3 is 15 amino acids long. The CDR3 sequence: CASSKVGGKNTEAFF. DNA for the CDR3: TGCGCCAGCAGCAAAGTTGGGGGCAAGAACACTGAAGCTTTCTTT.

This clonotype is labeled medium-sized (0.01 to 0.1%). The V gene is TRBV20-1, the J gene TRBJ2-4; D ambiguous. Trimming took 3 bases from V and 6 from J, leaving 9 bases between them. The CDR3 has 12 residues. The germline gives CDR1 DFQATT, CDR2 SNEGSKA (reference sequence). CDR3 nucleotide sequence: TGCAGTGCTAGTACCGAGTTAAACATTCAGTACTTC. Amino acid sequence: CSASTELNIQYF.

This clonotype is categorized as medium-sized. The genes are TRBV2 and TRBJ2-5; weak D call: TRBD1 (6 bases). The V gene lost 1 base and the J gene lost 1 base, with 10 bases spanning the gap. This CDR3 is built from 15 residues. Germline CDR1 SNHLY, CDR2 FYNNEI. In nucleotides, the CDR3 is TGTGCCAGCAGTGAAGACCAGGGGAGCCAAGAGACCCAGTACTTC. Its translation is CASSEDQGSQETQYF. The full variable domain, in which reference TRBV2 and TRBJ2-5 provide the parts outside the CDR3, is EPEVTQTPSHQVTQMGQEVILRCVPISNHLYFYWYRQILGQKVEFLVSFYNNEISEKSEIFDDQFSVERPDGSNFTLKIRSTKLEDSAMYFCASSEDQGSQETQYFGPGTRLLVL.

This clonotype is classed as medium-sized. The gene calls are TRBV20-1 and TRBJ2-2; TRBD2 matches 8 bases. Trimming removed 0 bases from V and 5 bases from J; junction bases left unmatched: 8. Germline V CDR1 and CDR2: DFQATT, SNEGSKA (reference sequence). The CDR3 runs 16 residues. CDR3 in DNA: TGCAGTGCTAGAGATTTAGGCGGGAGGTCGACCGGGGAGCTGTTTTTT. Its translation: CSARDLGGRSTGELFF.

This chain joins TRBV11-2 and TRBJ2-7; a possible D gene is TRBD2 (6 bases). Germline V lookup: CDR1 SGHAT, CDR2 FQNNGV. V dropped 5 bases and J dropped 3 bases, with 8 bases sitting between them. The CDR3 has 12 residues. CDR3 sequence: CASSPGGYEQYF. The CDR3 bases are TGTGCCAGCAGCCCCGGGGGCTACGAGCAGTACTTC. The full variable domain, its missing parts supplied by reference TRBV11-2 and TRBJ2-7, is EAGVAQSPRYKIIEKRQSVAFWCNPISGHATLYWYQQILGQGPKLLIQFQNNGVVDDSQLPKDRFSAERLKGVDSTLKIQPAKLEDSAVYLCASSPGGYEQYFGPGTRLTVT.

This clonotype is large (0.1 to 1%) within its sample. V usage is TRBV13 and J usage is TRBJ2-7; D is undetermined. The CDR3 has 15 amino acids. V was pared by 0 bases and J by 2 bases, with 11 bases between. CDR1 is PRHDT, CDR2 FYEKMQ, per germline (reference sequence). In DNA form, the CDR3 reads TGTGCCAGCAGCTTAGGTTCTCCGAATCCCTACGAGCAGTACTTC. This gives the protein CASSLGSPNPYEQYF. Full variable domain (missing parts from reference TRBV13 and TRBJ2-7): AAGVIQSPRHLIKEKRETATLKCYPIPRHDTVYWYQQGPGQDPQFLISFYEKMQSDKGSIPDRFSAQQFSDYHSELNMSSLELGDSALYFCASSLGSPNPYEQYFGPGTRLTVT.

By share, this clonotype ranks as medium-sized (0.01 to 0.1%). The chain joins TRBV12-5 to TRBJ2-2, with a possible D match to TRBD2 (6 bases). The ends were cut back, 5 bases at V and 6 bases at J, with 16 bases in the middle. This CDR3 is 15 amino acids long. The V gene's germline CDR1 is LGHNT and CDR2 FRNRAP. In DNA, the CDR3 is TGTGCTAGTGGTCCGGGGACTGGTTCTTCCGGGGAGCTGTTTTTT. This codes for CASGPGTGSSGELFF. Full variable domain (outside the CDR3, taken from reference TRBV12-5 and TRBJ2-2): DARVTQTPRHKVTEMGQEVTMRCQPILGHNTVFWYRQTMMQGLELLAYFRNRAPLDDSGMPKDRFSAEMPDATLATLKIQPSEPRDSAVYFCASGPGTGSSGELFFGEGSRLTVL.

This clonotype is deemed medium-sized. The rearrangement joins TRBV9 to TRBJ2-1; D call uncertain. The CDR3 covers 10 residues. CDR1 is SGDLS, CDR2 YYNGEE, per germline. V was clipped by 7 bases and J by 6 bases, with 5 bases between them. The CDR3 region has the DNA TGTGCCAGCTCGGGCAATGAGCAGTTCTTC. It translates to CASSGNEQFF. The full variable domain, its missing parts supplied by reference TRBV9 and TRBJ2-1, is DSGVTQTPKHLITATGQRVTLRCSPRSGDLSVYWYQQSLDQGLQFLIQYYNGEERAKGNILERFSAQQFPDLHSELNLSSLELGDSALYFCASSGNEQFFGPGTRLTVL.

This clonotype is medium-sized. V gene TRBV27 combines with J gene TRBJ2-7; 7 bases fit TRBD2. CDR1 MNHEY and CDR2 SMNVEV come from the germline V gene (reference sequence). After removal of 8 bases from V and 2 bases from J, the junction contained 0 bases not matched to a gene. The length of the CDR3 is 11 residues. In nucleotides, the CDR3 is TGTGCCAGCGGGGGGGCCTACGAGCAGTACTTC. It yields the protein CASGGAYEQYF.

Within the sample, this clonotype is large. The chain uses TRBV28 and TRBJ2-7; TRBD1 matches 7 bases. CDR1 and CDR2 (germline): MDHEN, SYDVKM. The V and J ends lost 4 bases and 0 bases, in that order; junction bases with no gene match: 21. This CDR3 has 20 residues. The CDR3 sequence is CASSSPNTGERLGSSYEQYF. The CDR3 DNA is TGTGCCAGCAGTTCCCCGAACACAGGGGAAAGGCTGGGGAGCTCCTACGAGCAGTACTTC.